The clone carrying this T cell receptor (beta chain) was seen more than once but under ten times. Its antigen is undetermined. Trimming took 7 bases from V and 2 from J, leaving 16 bases between them. The CDR3 has 15 residues. Germline lookup yields CDR1 WSHSY and CDR2 SAAADI. The sample belongs to a study of cytomegalovirus exposure and HLA in healthy donors. Primers: 60 Vbeta forward and 13 Jbeta reverse. The data were produced by immunoSEQ multiplex PCR, yet TCRdb's version contains in-frame clones alone and is incomplete. The sample carries roughly 150,000 clones, around 80% recorded once. Study conclusions and caveats: Accurate predictions that matched the HLA-A and HLA-B alleles of most subjects were reportedly made from TCR beta sequences.

The rearrangement links TRBV10-2 to TRBJ2-3; D possibly corresponds to TRBD1 (5 bases). Sequenced sample: PBMCs. The TCR sequence derives from a man younger than 30 in good health and CMV-seronegative. This CDR3 is CASNPDTQPTDTQYF. The CDR3 nucleotides read TGCGCCAGCAATCCGGACACCCAACCCACAGATACGCAGTATTTT.